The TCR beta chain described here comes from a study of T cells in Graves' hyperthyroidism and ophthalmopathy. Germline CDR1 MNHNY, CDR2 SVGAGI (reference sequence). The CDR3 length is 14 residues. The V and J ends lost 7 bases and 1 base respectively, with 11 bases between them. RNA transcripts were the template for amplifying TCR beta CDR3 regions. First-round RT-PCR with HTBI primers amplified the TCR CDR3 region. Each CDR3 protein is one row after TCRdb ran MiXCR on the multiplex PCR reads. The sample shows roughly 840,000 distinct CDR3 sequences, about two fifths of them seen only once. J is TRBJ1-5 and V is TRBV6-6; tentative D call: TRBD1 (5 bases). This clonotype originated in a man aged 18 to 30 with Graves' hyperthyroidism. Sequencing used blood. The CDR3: CASKDSNSNQPQHF. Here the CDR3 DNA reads TGTGCCAGCAAAGACAGCAACAGCAATCAGCCCCAGCATTTT.